These 20 T cell receptor beta chains were sequenced from one sample in a study of T cell repertoires in cytomegalovirus infection. TCRdb re-called the reads with MiXCR, one entry per CDR3 protein. In the table there are about 920,000 distinct CDR3 sequences, roughly 31% of which are singletons. The antigens of these receptors remain unknown. The material was cultured CD8+ T cells from PBMCs, obtained from culture after CMV antigen stimulation. The receptors stem from a human donor in good health (CMV status not recorded). Some clones in this sample may be carry-over from other donors' samples.

This clonotype was recorded a few times. V is TRBV14 and J is TRBJ2-7; the D gene is possibly TRBD2 (5 bases). V lost 2 bases, J lost 0 bases, and 8 bases lay in between. Germline CDR1 reads SGHDN; CDR2 reads FVKESK. This CDR3 contains 14 residues. CDR3 sequence reads: CASSQPGFSYEQYF. The CDR3 DNA reads as TGTGCCAGCAGCCAACCGGGGTTCTCCTACGAGCAGTACTTC.

The gene calls are TRBV7-2 and TRBJ2-5, with TRBD2 matching 13 bases. The V segment lost 5 bases and the J segment 2 bases; nucleotides outside the gene matches: 11. The CDR3 is 18 amino acids. Germline V CDR1 and CDR2: SGHTA, FQGNSA. The CDR3 nucleotides read TGTGCCAGCAGCCCACTGAGACTAGCGGGGGGCAGACAAGAGACCCAGTACTTC. It is translated as CASSPLRLAGGRQETQYF. Full variable domain (rest looked up from reference TRBV7-2 and TRBJ2-5): GAGVSQSPSNKVTEKGKDVELRCDPISGHTALYWYRQSLGQGLEFLIYFQGNSAPDKSGLPSDRFSAERTGGSVSTLTIQRTQQEDSAVYLCASSPLRLAGGRQETQYFGPGTRLLVL.

CDR3 DNA sequence: TGTGCCAGCAGTTTATTACGTGGGGCGCGCAAGTATACGCAGTATTTT. Amino acids: CASSLLRGARKYTQYF. The J gene is TRBJ2-3, the V gene TRBV28; tentatively, D is TRBD1 (5 bases). CDR1 is MDHEN, CDR2 SYDVKM, per germline. CDR3 length: 16 residues. V was cut by 1 base and J by 7 bases, with 18 bases left in between. The full variable domain, in which reference TRBV28 and TRBJ2-3 provide the parts outside the CDR3, is DVKVTQSSRYLVKRTGEKVFLECVQDMDHENMFWYRQDPGLGLRLIYFSYDVKMKEKGDIPEGYSVSREKKERFSLILESASTNQTSMYLCASSLLRGARKYTQYFGPGTRLTVL.

The sample holds a few counts of this clonotype. The chain is built from TRBV27 and TRBJ2-1; TRBD1 aligns across 10 bases. This CDR3 region has 14 residues. From germline, CDR1 is MNHEY and CDR2 SMNVEV (reference sequence). The J segment lost 6 bases and the V segment lost 5 bases, leaving 4 bases of the junction unmatched. CDR3 coding DNA: TGTGCCAGCAGTCGCGGGACAGGGGTCAATGAGCAGTTCTTC. It specifies CASSRGTGVNEQFF.

This clonotype has at least ten counts. The V and J genes are TRBV7-9 and TRBJ2-1; D perhaps matches TRBD2 (6 bases). Trimming removed 8 bases from V and 6 bases from J, with 8 bases in between. Looked up from germline, CDR1 is SEHNR and CDR2 is FQNEAQ (reference sequence). The CDR3 loop spans 11 amino acids. In DNA form, the CDR3 reads TGTGCCAGCTTGGAGGGCAATGAGCAGTTCTTC. Translating it yields CASLEGNEQFF.

In its sample, this clonotype was seen a few times. The chain employs TRBV12-3 or TRBV12-4 and TRBJ2-3; D is ambiguous. The CDR3 covers 14 residues. Deletions cut 7 bases from V and 2 bases from J, with 13 bases between. CDR3 sequence reads: CASTPSGFTDTQYF. The DNA for the CDR3 is TGTGCCAGCACCCCCTCCGGATTCACAGATACGCAGTATTTT.

This clonotype was detected a few times. The chain combines TRBV12-3 or TRBV12-4 with TRBJ2-2, with TRBD1 matching over 7 bases. The V gene end was trimmed by 4 bases and the J gene end by 6 bases; junction bases not matched to a gene: 2. CDR3 length: 13 residues. The CDR3 region has the DNA TGTGCCAGCAGTTCACAGGGGTCCGGGGAGCTGTTTTTT. Translation gives CASSSQGSGELFF.

This clonotype has only a few counts. The chain uses TRBV7-6 and TRBJ2-7; TRBD2 aligns across 12 bases. V lost 1 base and J lost 3; bases outside the gene matches: 10. CDR3 length: 18 residues. Germline V gives CDR1 SGHVS, CDR2 FNYEAQ. DNA for the CDR3: TGTGCCAGCAGCTTAGAACTAGCGGGGGGCCTGAATTTCTACGAGCAGTACTTC. It is translated as CASSLELAGGLNFYEQYF.

This clonotype was counted at least ten times. The CDR3 DNA is TGCGCCAGCAGACTAGCGGAGACCAGCACAGATACGCAGTATTTT. Amino acid sequence: CASRLAETSTDTQYF. This rearrangement joins TRBV5-1 to TRBJ2-3; 8 bases are a match to TRBD2. V was clipped by 5 bases and J by 0 bases; unmatched bases: 5. The CDR3 extends over 15 amino acids. CDR1 and CDR2 from the germline V gene are SGHRS and YFSETQ.

The rearrangement links TRBV6-6 to TRBJ2-2; D call uncertain. V lost 6 bases and J 2 bases, leaving 10 bases between the germline ends. Germline V lookup: CDR1 MNHNY, CDR2 SVGAGI (reference sequence). The CDR3 runs to 14 residues. This chain's CDR3 is CASRIETNTGELFF. The CDR3 nucleotides read TGTGCCAGCAGAATCGAGACCAACACCGGGGAGCTGTTTTTT.

This chain uses TRBV7-6 with TRBJ1-2; D is possibly TRBD1 (5 bases). Trimming pared 5 bases from V and 8 bases from J, leaving 15 bases between. The CDR3 totals 13 residues. Germline CDR1 reads SGHVS; CDR2 reads FNYEAQ. CDR3 residues: CASSRGLRNGYTF. CDR3 nucleotide sequence: TGTGCCAGCAGCAGGGGACTGAGGAACGGCTACACCTTC.

This clonotype was seen ten or more times. This sequence joins TRBV7-2 and TRBJ1-5; 7 bases line up with TRBD1. CDR3 length: 14 amino acids. V was clipped by 4 bases and J by 4 bases; unmatched bases: 4. Germline V gene lookup returns CDR1 SGHTA and CDR2 FQGNSA. CDR3 coding DNA: TGTGCCAGCAGCTCGGGACAGCCTAATCAGCCCCAGCATTTT. It translates to CASSSGQPNQPQHF.

In the case of this clonotype: One end of the junction does not line up with germline, which may come from a read error. The chain is built from TRBV7-2 and TRBJ2-7; 8 nucleotides agree with TRBD1. Per the germline V gene, CDR1 is SGHTA and CDR2 is FQGNSA. The CDR3 loop spans 12 amino acids. The DNA of the CDR3 is TGTGTCAGCACAGGGGGAATCTACGAGCAGTACTTC. This sequence encodes CVSTGGIYEQYF.

CDR3 region: CASSLGGTRSDYTEAFF. The CDR3 DNA reads as TGTGCCAGCAGCTTGGGGGGGACACGATCAGATTATACTGAAGCTTTCTTT. This rearrangement joins TRBV5-6 to TRBJ1-1; TRBD1 is a possible D gene (6 bases). Germline-derived CDR1 and CDR2 are SGHDT and YYEEEE. The CDR3 runs 17 residues. Trimming left V 0 bases short and J 5 bases short, with 20 bases between.

Only a few counts were recorded for this clonotype. V and J are TRBV2 and TRBJ1-4, with TRBD1 as a possible D gene (5 bases). The CDR3 length is 16 residues. Germline V CDR1 and CDR2: SNHLY, FYNNEI. V shed 6 bases and J shed 0 bases, with 14 bases lying between them. CDR3 nucleotides: TGTGCCAGCAGGGACATCGATTCGCCAACTAATGAAAAACTGTTTTTT. Its protein is CASRDIDSPTNEKLFF.

The V and J genes are TRBV4-3 and TRBJ1-2; 12 bases line up with TRBD1. The CDR3 is 15 amino acids. Germline CDR1 and CDR2: LGHNA and YSLEER. V lost 10 bases, J lost 4 bases, and 10 bases stayed unmatched. This CDR3 reads CATSTGTGGRYGYTF. CDR3 bases: TGCGCCACCTCAACCGGGACAGGGGGCCGCTATGGCTACACCTTC.

This clonotype was picked up many times. The gene calls are TRBV7-8 and TRBJ1-2, with D tentatively TRBD1 (5 bases). Trimming removed 2 bases from V and 6 bases from J, with 13 bases in between. The CDR3 totals 14 residues. Germline V CDR1 and CDR2: SGHVS, FQNEAQ. The CDR3 coding sequence is TGTGCCAGCAGCTTAATGGGACCCTCTGATGGCTACACCTTC. Translation gives CASSLMGPSDGYTF.

The chain uses TRBV27 and TRBJ2-1; D is perhaps TRBD2 (5 bases). Germline V gene sequence: CDR1 MNHEY, CDR2 SMNVEV (reference sequence). The CDR3 has 17 residues. Between the trimmed V and J ends, which lost 5 bases and 3 bases, there was a span of 20 bases. The CDR3 spells CASSPGNPSLLYNEQFF. The CDR3, as DNA: TGTGCCAGCAGTCCCGGGAACCCAAGCCTCCTCTACAATGAGCAGTTCTTC.

This clonotype was detected many times. J is TRBJ1-1 and V is TRBV12-3 or TRBV12-4, with TRBD1 as a possible D gene (6 bases). Trimming left V 6 bases short and J 1 base short, with 12 bases between. The length of the CDR3 is 14 residues. This chain's CDR3 is CASSDSGQNTEAFF. The CDR3 coding sequence is TGTGCCAGCAGCGATTCGGGACAGAACACTGAAGCTTTCTTT.

CDR3 protein: CASSFLDRQETQYF. The CDR3 DNA reads as TGTGCCAGCAGCTTCTTAGACAGACAAGAGACCCAGTACTTC. The gene calls are TRBV7-9 and TRBJ2-5; D is possibly TRBD1 (5 bases). The CDR3 extends over 14 amino acids. Trimming removed 3 bases from V and 2 bases from J, with 10 bases in between. CDR1 and CDR2 (germline): SEHNR, FQNEAQ (reference sequence).